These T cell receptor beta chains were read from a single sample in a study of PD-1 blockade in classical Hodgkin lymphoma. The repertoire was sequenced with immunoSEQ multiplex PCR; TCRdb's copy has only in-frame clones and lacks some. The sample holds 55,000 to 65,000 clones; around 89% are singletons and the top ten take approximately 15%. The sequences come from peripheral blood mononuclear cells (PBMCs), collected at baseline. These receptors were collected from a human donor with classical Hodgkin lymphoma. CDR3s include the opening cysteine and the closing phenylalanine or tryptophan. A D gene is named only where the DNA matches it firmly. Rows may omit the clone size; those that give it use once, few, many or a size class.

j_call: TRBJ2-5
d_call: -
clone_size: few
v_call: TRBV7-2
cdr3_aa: CASSLAGETQYF
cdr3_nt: TGTGCCAGCAGCTTAGCCGGAGAGACCCAGTACTTC

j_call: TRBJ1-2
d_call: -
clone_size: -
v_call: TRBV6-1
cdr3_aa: CASSADGGYGYTF
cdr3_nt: TGTGCCAGCAGCGCCGACGGCGGCTATGGCTACACCTTC

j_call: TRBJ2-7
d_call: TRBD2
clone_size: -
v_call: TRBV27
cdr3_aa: CASSRLAFYEQYF
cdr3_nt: TGTGCCAGCAGCCGACTAGCGTTCTACGAGCAGTACTTC

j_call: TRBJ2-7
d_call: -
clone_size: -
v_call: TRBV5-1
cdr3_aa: CASSLGDYEQYF
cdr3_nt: TGCGCCAGCAGCTTGGGAGACTACGAGCAGTACTTC

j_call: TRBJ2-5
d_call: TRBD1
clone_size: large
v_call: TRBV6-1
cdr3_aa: CASSAQKIGQGRSKTTQYF
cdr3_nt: TGTGCCAGCAGTGCCCAAAAGATCGGACAGGGGCGATCCAAGACGACCCAGTACTTC

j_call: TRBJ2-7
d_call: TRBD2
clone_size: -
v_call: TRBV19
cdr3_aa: CASSLGLASEQYF
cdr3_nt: TGTGCCAGTAGTTTGGGACTAGCAAGCGAGCAGTACTTC

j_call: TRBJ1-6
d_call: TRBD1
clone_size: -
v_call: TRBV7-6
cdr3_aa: CASSIGTGSTSPLHF
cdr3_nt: TGTGCCAGCAGCATCGGGACAGGCAGCACATCACCCCTCCACTTT

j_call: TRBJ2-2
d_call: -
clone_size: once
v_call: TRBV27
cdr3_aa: CASSFSRSGELFF
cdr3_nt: TGTGCCAGCAGTTTTTCCAGGTCCGGGGAGCTGTTTTTT

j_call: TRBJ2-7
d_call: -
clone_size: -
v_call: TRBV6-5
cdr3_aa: CASSTPGASSYEQYF
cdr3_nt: TGTGCCAGCAGCACTCCCGGGGCTAGCTCCTACGAGCAGTACTTC

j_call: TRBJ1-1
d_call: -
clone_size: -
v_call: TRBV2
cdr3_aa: CASSAPQNTEAFF
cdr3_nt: TGTGCCAGCAGTGCCCCACAGAACACTGAAGCTTTCTTT

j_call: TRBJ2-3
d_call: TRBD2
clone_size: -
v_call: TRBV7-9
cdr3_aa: CATGTSGDTDTQYF
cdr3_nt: TGTGCCACCGGGACTAGCGGGGACACAGATACGCAGTATTTT

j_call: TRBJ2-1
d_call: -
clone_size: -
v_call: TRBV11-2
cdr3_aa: CASSERGNEQFF
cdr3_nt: TGTGCCAGCAGCGAAAGGGGGAATGAGCAGTTCTTC